The 6 T cell receptor beta chains below were found in one sample sequenced in a study of blood T cell repertoires in COVID-19 (dated by TCRdb to 2020 to 2022). Libraries were made using the immunoSEQ multiplex PCR assay. Not all clones reach the TCRdb copy of this immuneACCESS table, which keeps in-frame sequences only. Checked studies attribute under half of the gap to unresolved V genes and leave the rest unexplained. The sample table lists around 250,000 clones, 80% to 90% of them with a count of one. The ten largest clones take up over 4% of the sample. Sample: PBMCs or T cells enriched from blood (not recorded which). The receptors here all came from a man between 25 and 39 years old with acute COVID-19.

The CDR3 loop reads CATSRDSGARYEQYV. CDR3 sequence (DNA): TGTGCCACCAGCAGGGATTCAGGGGCTCGCTACGAGCAGTACGTC. This chain links TRBV15 with TRBJ2-7; tentatively, D is TRBD1 (6 bases). In germline, CDR1 is LNHNV, CDR2 YYDKDF (reference sequence). The CDR3 is 15 residues long. V lost 3 bases and J 3 bases, leaving 15 bases between the germline ends.

The chain employs TRBV24-1 and TRBJ2-2; 9 nucleotides agree with TRBD2. V was pared by 7 bases and J by 4 bases, with 9 bases of the junction left unmatched. Germline V lookup: CDR1 KGHDR, CDR2 SFDVKD. The CDR3 covers 16 residues. Written as DNA, the CDR3 is TGTGCCACCAGCACGCGTGCGGGAGGGCCCACCGGGGAGCTGTTTTTT. Translation gives CATSTRAGGPTGELFF.

The rearrangement links TRBV5-1 to TRBJ2-4; D is unclear. Trimming took off 4 bases at V and 0 bases at J, with 14 bases between the two ends. The CDR3 runs 16 residues. CDR1 SGHRS and CDR2 YFSETQ come from the germline V gene. As DNA, the CDR3 is TGCGCCAGCAGCCCCCAGGCAGAGCTAGCCAAAAACATTCAGTACTTC. Translation gives CASSPQAELAKNIQYF.

The rearrangement links TRBV12-3 or TRBV12-4 to TRBJ1-2; unclear D gene. This CDR3 region has 13 residues. V lost 8 bases and J lost 4, with 14 bases in between. Here the CDR3 DNA reads TGTGCCAGCTCTCCACAGCCCCGCTATGGCTACACCTTC. Protein product: CASSPQPRYGYTF.

J is TRBJ2-5 and V is TRBV2; perhaps TRBD2 as D (7 bases). The CDR3 length is 15 residues. Per germline, CDR1 SNHLY and CDR2 FYNNEI. V lost 7 bases to trimming and J lost 4 bases, with 19 bases between them. The CDR3 region has the DNA TGTGCCAGCAAAAAACGGGGGGCCGCCCGAGAGACCCAGTACTTC. Translating it yields CASKKRGAARETQYF.

CDR3 sequence reads: CASSPGDRGYNEQFF. DNA of the CDR3: TGTGCCAGCAGCCCCGGGGACAGGGGATACAATGAGCAGTTCTTC. The chain uses TRBV11-1 and TRBJ2-1; 10 nucleotides match TRBD1. CDR1 SGHAT and CDR2 FQDESV come from the germline V gene (reference sequence). V dropped 5 bases and J dropped 4; count of bases not matched to a gene: 5. The CDR3 has 15 amino acids.